One sample yielded the 13 T cell receptor beta chains listed below, sequenced in a study of shared clonotypes between healthy human individuals. Selected positively for CCR7 and CD45RO-negative, naive CD8 cells excluded terminally differentiated effector memory CD45RA+ cells. Some clones are missing from TCRdb's copy, which holds only in-frame ones; the method was immunoSEQ multiplex PCR. In the table there are about 2 million clones, less than 95% of which are singletons. The sequenced sample was naive CD8+ T cells sorted from blood. These receptors all come from a young man in good health.

The V and J genes are TRBV13 and TRBJ2-7, with D tentatively TRBD2 (6 bases). The V gene lost 4 bases and the J gene lost 3 bases, with 19 bases spanning the gap. The CDR3 extends over 16 amino acids. Germline V gene sequence: CDR1 PRHDT, CDR2 FYEKMQ (reference sequence). The CDR3 reads CASSWAEGRTFYEQYF. Here the CDR3 DNA reads TGTGCCAGCAGCTGGGCGGAGGGACGAACATTCTACGAGCAGTACTTC.

This rearrangement joins TRBV9 to TRBJ2-1; TRBD2 matches at 7 bases. This CDR3 comprises 17 residues. V trimming: 3 bases; J trimming: 6 bases; junction bases outside the gene matches: 15. In germline, CDR1 is SGDLS, CDR2 YYNGEE. The CDR3 nucleotides read TGTGCCAGCAGCGGGTCCCTTCTCGCGGGAGAGGGCAATGAGCAGTTCTTC. Translated, it gives CASSGSLLAGEGNEQFF.

This clone has a handful of counts. The rearrangement uses TRBV2 and TRBJ2-7, with D perhaps TRBD1 (5 bases). Germline loops: CDR1 SNHLY, CDR2 FYNNEI. This CDR3 region has 13 residues. Deletions cut 10 bases from V and 1 base from J, with 14 bases between. This CDR3 is CATYGAGSYEQYF. CDR3 DNA sequence: TGTGCCACATATGGGGCAGGGTCCTACGAGCAGTACTTC.

This chain uses TRBV14 with TRBJ1-1; D is unclear. Germline V gene lookup returns CDR1 SGHDN and CDR2 FVKESK. Trimming cost V 2 bases and J 2 bases, with 27 bases left between them. The CDR3 has 20 amino acids. The CDR3 reads CASSQYLLGQYDFKNTEAFF. In nucleotides, the CDR3 is TGTGCCAGCAGCCAATATCTTCTCGGTCAGTACGACTTCAAAAACACTGAAGCTTTCTTT.

This clone was found once. V usage is TRBV18 and J usage is TRBJ1-5; 8 bases are shared with TRBD1. The CDR3 runs to 16 residues. CDR1 and CDR2 from the germline V gene are KGHSH and LQKENI. Unmatched junction bases numbered 8, after V lost 3 bases and J lost 4 bases. CDR3 nucleotides: TGTGCCAGCTCACCCTTTGACAGGGGTCGTAATCAGCCCCAGCATTTT. It codes for CASSPFDRGRNQPQHF.

As regards this clone: The sample carries other DNA sequences with the same CDR3. The chain employs TRBV5-1 and TRBJ2-7; unclear D gene. CDR1 and CDR2 from the germline V gene are SGHRS and YFSETQ. The CDR3 runs to 12 residues. The V end lost 1 base, the J end lost 0 bases, and 2 bases lay between the germline ends. CDR3 nucleotides: TGCGCCAGCAGCTTGAGCTCCTACGAGCAGTACTTC. This gives the protein CASSLSSYEQYF.

The J gene is TRBJ2-7, the V gene TRBV27; 9 bases fit TRBD2. Germline lookup yields CDR1 MNHEY and CDR2 SMNVEV (reference sequence). The V gene end was trimmed by 1 base and the J gene end by 5 bases; junction bases not matched to a gene: 6. The CDR3 sequence is 15 residues long. The DNA for the CDR3 is TGTGCCAGCAGTTTATGGGGACTAGCAGATAACGAGCAGTACTTC. Its protein is CASSLWGLADNEQYF.

The rearrangement links TRBV9 to TRBJ1-2, with unresolved D. Per germline, CDR1 SGDLS and CDR2 YYNGEE. This CDR3 is 15 amino acids long. With 0 bases removed from V and 5 bases from J, the gap between germline ends came to 14 bases. CDR3 coding DNA: TGTGCCAGCAGCGTAGATTCAGATTCCGTATATGGCTACACCTTC. Amino acid sequence: CASSVDSDSVYGYTF.

V is TRBV7-2 and J is TRBJ1-1; D is perhaps TRBD1 (6 bases). Trimming took 6 bases from V and 11 from J, leaving 22 bases between them. The CDR3 consists of 14 residues. Germline CDR1 reads SGHTA; CDR2 reads FQGNSA. CDR3 in amino acids: CASSLLDSPGTAFF. CDR3 nucleotide sequence: TGTGCCAGCAGTCTTCTGGACAGCCCCGGGACTGCTTTCTTT.

The rearrangement links TRBV7-9 to TRBJ1-6; 7 nucleotides agree with TRBD1. This CDR3 region has 15 residues. V lost 4 bases and J lost 3; bases outside the gene matches: 3. CDR1 is SEHNR and CDR2 is FQNEAQ in the germline V gene (reference sequence). For the CDR3, the DNA is TGTGCCAGCAGCTCAACAGGGGTCTATAATTCACCCCTCCACTTT. This encodes CASSSTGVYNSPLHF.

The rearrangement joins TRBV6-1 to TRBJ2-1, with 9 bases lining up with TRBD1. The CDR3 has 14 amino acids. In germline, CDR1 is MNHNS, CDR2 SASEGT. The junction had 6 bases not matched to a gene; V was cut back by 4 bases and J by 8 bases. The DNA of the CDR3 is TGTGCCAGCAGTGCGGGACAGGGAAGGGATGAGCAGTTCTTC. This codes for CASSAGQGRDEQFF.

This sequence joins TRBV13 and TRBJ1-2, with no clear D. Per the germline V gene, CDR1 is PRHDT and CDR2 is FYEKMQ (reference sequence). The CDR3 covers 13 residues. V lost 8 bases and J 5 bases, leaving 15 bases between the germline ends. CDR3 residues: CASREGMDYGYTF. CDR3 bases: TGTGCCAGCCGCGAGGGAATGGATTATGGCTACACCTTC. The full variable domain, with the rest looked up from reference TRBV13 and TRBJ1-2, is AAGVIQSPRHLIKEKRETATLKCYPIPRHDTVYWYQQGPGQDPQFLISFYEKMQSDKGSIPDRFSAQQFSDYHSELNMSSLELGDSALYFCASREGMDYGYTFGSGTRLTVV.

This clone was seen a few times. The V gene is TRBV2, the J gene TRBJ1-1, with D possibly TRBD1 on 6 matching bases. The CDR3 has 11 amino acids. Germline loops: CDR1 SNHLY, CDR2 FYNNEI. Trimming stripped 7 bases from V and 5 bases from J, with 8 bases between. The CDR3 nucleotides read TGTGCCAGCAAAACAGGGACTGAAGCTTTCTTT. It encodes CASKTGTEAFF.